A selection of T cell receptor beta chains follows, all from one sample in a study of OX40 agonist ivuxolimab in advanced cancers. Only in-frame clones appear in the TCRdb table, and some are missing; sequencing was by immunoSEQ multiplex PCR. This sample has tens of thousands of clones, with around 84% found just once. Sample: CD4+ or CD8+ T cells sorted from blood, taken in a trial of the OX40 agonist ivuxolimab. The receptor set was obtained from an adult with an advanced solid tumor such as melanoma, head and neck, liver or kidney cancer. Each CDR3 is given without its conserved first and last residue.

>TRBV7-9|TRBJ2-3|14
ASSLDGMSYTDTQY
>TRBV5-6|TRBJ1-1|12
ASSTWGAGTEAF
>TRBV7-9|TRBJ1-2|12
ASSTNTGRDGYT
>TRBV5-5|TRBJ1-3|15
ASSFSGQPYSGNTIY
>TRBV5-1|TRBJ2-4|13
ASSLTGTGVNIQY
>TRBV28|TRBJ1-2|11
ASSLENYYGYT
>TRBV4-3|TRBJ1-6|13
ASSQEGTRSSPLH
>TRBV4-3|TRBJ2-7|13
ASSAGTGRLYEQY
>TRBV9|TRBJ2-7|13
ASSVSPGVWGEQY
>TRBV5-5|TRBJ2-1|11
ASSLDFGGEQF
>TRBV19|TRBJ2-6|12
ASRQLSGANVLT
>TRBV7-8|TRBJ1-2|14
ASSLGVGEANYGYT
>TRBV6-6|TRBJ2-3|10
ASGIGADTQY
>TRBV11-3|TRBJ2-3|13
ASSSWTGPTDTQY
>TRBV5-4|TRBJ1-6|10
ASRSGLEPLH
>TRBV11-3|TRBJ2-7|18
ASIPEGPRQESPVSYEQY
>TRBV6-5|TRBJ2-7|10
ASSYSDYEQY
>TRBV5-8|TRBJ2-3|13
ASSLAGLQTDTQY
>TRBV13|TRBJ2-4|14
ASSLTGSLAKNIQY
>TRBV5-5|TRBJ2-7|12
ASSPKTSSYEQY
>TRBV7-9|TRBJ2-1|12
ASSTISLGVEQF
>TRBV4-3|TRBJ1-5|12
ASSQVLSNQPQH
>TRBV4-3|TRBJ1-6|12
ASSPKTGVSPLH
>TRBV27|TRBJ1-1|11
ASSLMSNTEAF
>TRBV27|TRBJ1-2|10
ASSFPGGGYT
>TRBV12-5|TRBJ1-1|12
ASGQWDRYTEAF
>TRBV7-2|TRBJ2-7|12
ASSLDRGHYEQY
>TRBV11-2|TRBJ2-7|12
ASSSSGGNYEQY
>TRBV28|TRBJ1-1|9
ASSRGNEAF
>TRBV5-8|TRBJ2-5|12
ASSLEGLEETQY
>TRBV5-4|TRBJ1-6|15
ASSFAASGQGGSPLH
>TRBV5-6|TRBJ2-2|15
ASSTEYRGRGTGELF
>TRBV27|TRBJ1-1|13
ASSSWTGQNTEAF
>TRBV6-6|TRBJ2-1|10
ASRIGANEQF
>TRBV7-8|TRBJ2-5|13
ASSPSLAGQETQY
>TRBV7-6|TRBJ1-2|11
ASSFSAVYGYT
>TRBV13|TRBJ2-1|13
ASSSEVKLYNEQF
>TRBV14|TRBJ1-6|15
ASSQDKTGIHVSPLH
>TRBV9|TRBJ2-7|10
ASSAGWGRQY
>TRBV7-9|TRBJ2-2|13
ASSSWTGNTGELF
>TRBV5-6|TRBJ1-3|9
ASSGRVAIY
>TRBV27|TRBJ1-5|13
ASRATVYSNQPQH
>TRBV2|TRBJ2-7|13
ASSVAARVDYEQY
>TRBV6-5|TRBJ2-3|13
ASSPASGGTDTQY
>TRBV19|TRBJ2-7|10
ASTNKGNEQY
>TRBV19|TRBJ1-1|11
ASSYSMNTEAF
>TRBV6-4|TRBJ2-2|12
ASSGTTNTGELF
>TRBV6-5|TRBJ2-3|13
ASSPVAGNGDTQY
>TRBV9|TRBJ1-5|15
ASSVAGGPYSNQPQH
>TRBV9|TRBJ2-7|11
ASSGGLPYEQY
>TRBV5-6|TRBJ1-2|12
ASSQGQGAWGYT
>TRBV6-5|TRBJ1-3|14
ASSYSKEVPGNTIY
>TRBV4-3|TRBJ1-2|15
ASSQDGPLGRRYGYT